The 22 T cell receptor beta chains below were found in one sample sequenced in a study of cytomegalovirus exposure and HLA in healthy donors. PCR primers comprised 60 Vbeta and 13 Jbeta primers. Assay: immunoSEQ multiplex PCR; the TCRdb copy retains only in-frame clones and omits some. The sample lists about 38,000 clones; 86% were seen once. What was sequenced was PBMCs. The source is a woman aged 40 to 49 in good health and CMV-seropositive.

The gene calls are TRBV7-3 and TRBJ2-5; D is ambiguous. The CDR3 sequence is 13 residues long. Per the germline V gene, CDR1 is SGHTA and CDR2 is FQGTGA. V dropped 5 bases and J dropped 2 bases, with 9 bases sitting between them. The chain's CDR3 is CASSPTPQETQYF. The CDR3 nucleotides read TGTGCCAGCAGCCCGACACCTCAAGAGACCCAGTACTTC.

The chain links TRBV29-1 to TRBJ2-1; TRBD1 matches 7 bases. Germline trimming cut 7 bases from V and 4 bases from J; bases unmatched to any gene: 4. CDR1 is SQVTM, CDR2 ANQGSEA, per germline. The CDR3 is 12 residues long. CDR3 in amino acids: CSAGQAYNEQFF. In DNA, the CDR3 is TGCAGCGCCGGACAGGCTTACAATGAGCAGTTCTTC.

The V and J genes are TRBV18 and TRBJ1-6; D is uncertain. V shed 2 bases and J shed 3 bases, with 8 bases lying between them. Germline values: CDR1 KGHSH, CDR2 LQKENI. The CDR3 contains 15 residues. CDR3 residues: CASSPDQVYNSPLHF. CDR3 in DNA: TGTGCCAGCTCACCAGACCAGGTCTATAATTCACCCCTCCACTTT.

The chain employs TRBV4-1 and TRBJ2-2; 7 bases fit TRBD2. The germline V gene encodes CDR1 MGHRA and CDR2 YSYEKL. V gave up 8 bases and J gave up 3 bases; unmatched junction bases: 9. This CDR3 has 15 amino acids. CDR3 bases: TGCGCCAGCGGCGCGGCGGGGGACTACACCGGGGAGCTGTTTTTT. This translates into CASGAAGDYTGELFF.

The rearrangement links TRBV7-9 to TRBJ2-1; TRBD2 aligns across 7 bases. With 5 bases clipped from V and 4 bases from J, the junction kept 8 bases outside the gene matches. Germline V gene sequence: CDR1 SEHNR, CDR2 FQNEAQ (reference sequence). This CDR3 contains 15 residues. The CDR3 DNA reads TGTGCCAGCAGCCATAGCCCCGGGGGGTACAATGAGCAGTTCTTC. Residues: CASSHSPGGYNEQFF.

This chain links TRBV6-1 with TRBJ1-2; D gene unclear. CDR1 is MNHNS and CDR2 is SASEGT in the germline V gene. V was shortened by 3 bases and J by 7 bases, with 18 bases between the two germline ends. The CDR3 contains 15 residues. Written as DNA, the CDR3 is TGTGCCAGCAGTGACCCTCGGATCGGCGGGAGTGGCTACACCTTC. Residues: CASSDPRIGGSGYTF.

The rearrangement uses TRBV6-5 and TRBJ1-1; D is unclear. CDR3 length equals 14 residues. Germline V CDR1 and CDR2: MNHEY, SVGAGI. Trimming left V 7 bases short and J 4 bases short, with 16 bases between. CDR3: CASTLAALGTEAFF. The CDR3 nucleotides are TGTGCCAGCACCCTCGCGGCCCTCGGCACTGAAGCTTTCTTT.

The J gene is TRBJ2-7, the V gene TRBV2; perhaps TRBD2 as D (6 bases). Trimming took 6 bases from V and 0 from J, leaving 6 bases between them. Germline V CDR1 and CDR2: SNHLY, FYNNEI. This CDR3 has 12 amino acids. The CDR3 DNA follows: TGTGCCAGCAGGGGGGGCTCCTACGAGCAGTACTTC. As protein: CASRGGSYEQYF.

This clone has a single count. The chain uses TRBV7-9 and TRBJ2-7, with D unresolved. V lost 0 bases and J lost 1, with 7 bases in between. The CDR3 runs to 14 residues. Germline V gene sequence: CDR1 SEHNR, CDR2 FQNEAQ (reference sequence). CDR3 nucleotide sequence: TGTGCCAGCAGCTTAGCCCGCAGTTCCTACGAGCAGTACTTC. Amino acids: CASSLARSSYEQYF.

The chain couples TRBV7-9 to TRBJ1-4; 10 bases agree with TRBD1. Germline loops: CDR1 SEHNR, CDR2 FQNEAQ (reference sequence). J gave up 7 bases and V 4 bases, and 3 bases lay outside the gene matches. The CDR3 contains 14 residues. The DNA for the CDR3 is TGTGCCAGCAGCTCGGACAGGGGGACTGAAAAACTGTTTTTT. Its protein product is CASSSDRGTEKLFF.

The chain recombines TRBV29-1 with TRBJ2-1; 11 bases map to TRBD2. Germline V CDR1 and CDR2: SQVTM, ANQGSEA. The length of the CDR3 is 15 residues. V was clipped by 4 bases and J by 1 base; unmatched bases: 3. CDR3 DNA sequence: TGCAGCGTTGGTAGCGGGGGGGGGTCCTACAATGAGCAGTTCTTC. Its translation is CSVGSGGGSYNEQFF.

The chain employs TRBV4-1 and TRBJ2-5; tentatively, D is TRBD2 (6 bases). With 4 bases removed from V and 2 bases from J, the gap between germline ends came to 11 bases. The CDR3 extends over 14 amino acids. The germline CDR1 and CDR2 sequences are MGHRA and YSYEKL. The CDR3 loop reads CASSPGDLQETQYF. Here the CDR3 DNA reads TGCGCCAGCAGCCCGGGGGACCTTCAAGAGACCCAGTACTTC.

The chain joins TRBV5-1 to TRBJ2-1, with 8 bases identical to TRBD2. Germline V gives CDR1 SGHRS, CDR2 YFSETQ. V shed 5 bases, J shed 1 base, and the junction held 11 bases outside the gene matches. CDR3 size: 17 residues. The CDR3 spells CASRNGSGEMSYNEQFF. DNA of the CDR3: TGCGCCAGCAGAAACGGTAGCGGGGAGATGTCCTACAATGAGCAGTTCTTC.

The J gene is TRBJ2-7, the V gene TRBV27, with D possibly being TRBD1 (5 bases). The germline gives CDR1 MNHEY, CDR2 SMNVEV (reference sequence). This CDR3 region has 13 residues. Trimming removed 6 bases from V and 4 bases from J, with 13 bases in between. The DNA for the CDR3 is TGTGCCAGCAGCCCCGTGGGGCCTTACGAGCAGTACTTC. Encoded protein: CASSPVGPYEQYF.

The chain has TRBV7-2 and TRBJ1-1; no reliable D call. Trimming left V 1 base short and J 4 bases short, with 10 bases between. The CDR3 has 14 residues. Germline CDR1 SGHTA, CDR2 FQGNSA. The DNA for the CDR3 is TGTGCCAGCAGCTTAGGCGGCAGCCTCACTGAAGCTTTCTTT. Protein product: CASSLGGSLTEAFF.

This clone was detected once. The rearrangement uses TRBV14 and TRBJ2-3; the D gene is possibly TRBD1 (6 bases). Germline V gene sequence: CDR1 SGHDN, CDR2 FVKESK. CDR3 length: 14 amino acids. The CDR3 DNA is TGTTACAGGGTGGCTAATCGTCGCACAGATACGCAGTATTTT. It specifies CYRVANRRTDTQYF.

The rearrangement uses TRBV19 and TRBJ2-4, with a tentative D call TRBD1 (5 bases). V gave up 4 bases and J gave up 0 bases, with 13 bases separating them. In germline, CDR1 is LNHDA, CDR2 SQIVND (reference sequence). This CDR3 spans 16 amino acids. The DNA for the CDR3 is TGTGCCAGTAGTACAATCTACAGGATAGCCAAAAACATTCAGTACTTC. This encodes CASSTIYRIAKNIQYF.

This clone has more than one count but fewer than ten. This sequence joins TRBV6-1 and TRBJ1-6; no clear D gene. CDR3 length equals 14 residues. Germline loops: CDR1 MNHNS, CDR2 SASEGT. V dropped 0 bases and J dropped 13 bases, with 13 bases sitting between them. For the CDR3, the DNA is TGTGCCAGCAGTGAAGCGAGCCCTACCAGGCCCCTCCACTTT. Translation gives CASSEASPTRPLHF.

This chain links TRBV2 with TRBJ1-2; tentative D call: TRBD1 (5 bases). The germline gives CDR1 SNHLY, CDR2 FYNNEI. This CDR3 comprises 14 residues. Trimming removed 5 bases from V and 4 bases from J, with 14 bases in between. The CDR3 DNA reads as TGTGCCAGCAGTCCTAAGACAGCCGGCTATGGCTACACCTTC. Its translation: CASSPKTAGYGYTF.

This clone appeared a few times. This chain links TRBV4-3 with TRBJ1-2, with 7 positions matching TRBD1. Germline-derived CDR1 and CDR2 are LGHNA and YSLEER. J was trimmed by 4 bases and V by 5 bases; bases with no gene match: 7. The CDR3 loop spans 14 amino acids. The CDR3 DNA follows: TGCGCCAGCAGCGCGGACAGGTTCCCCTATGGCTACACCTTC. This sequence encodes CASSADRFPYGYTF.

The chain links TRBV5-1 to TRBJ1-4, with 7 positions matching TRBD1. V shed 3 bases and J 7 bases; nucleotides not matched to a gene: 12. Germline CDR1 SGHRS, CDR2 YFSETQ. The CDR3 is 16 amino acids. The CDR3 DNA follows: TGCGCCAGCAGCTACGGGACAGACCGATATGTTGAAAAACTGTTTTTT. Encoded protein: CASSYGTDRYVEKLFF.

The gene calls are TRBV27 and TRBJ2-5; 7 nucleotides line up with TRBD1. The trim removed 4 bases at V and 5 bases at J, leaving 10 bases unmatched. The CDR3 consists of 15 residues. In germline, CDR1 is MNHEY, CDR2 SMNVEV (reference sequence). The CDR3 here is CASSYDGTVFETQYF. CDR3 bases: TGTGCCAGCAGTTACGACGGGACAGTATTTGAGACCCAGTACTTC.